This T cell receptor beta chain is drawn from a study of metastatic and nonmetastatic thyroid tumors. Study-level information: The comparison covered peripheral blood and tumor or nodule tissue in malignant and benign thyroid patients.

Of note for this clone: A read error may produce the germline difference seen at one junction end.

Germline V CDR1 and CDR2: SGHAT, FQDESV (reference sequence). CDR3 length: 17 residues. All patients were treatment-naive before thyroid surgery. As processed by the authors: The study built a papillary thyroid cancer distant-metastasis classifier from CDR3 differences across clinicopathological groups. TCRdb re-analyzed the PCR reads using MiXCR. TCRdb, not the authors, supplied the V and J calls. Of some 45,000 clones detected, roughly 15% appear once; the ten largest clones hold around 20%. The specimen was blood. This chain uses TRBV11-1 with TRBJ2-1, with 10 bases fitting TRBD2. The source is a female donor with papillary thyroid cancer or a benign thyroid nodule (not recorded which). Some clones in this sample may be carry-over from other donors' samples. The DNA for the CDR3 is TGTGCCAGCAGTTTAGCGGGAGGTCCGAGCTCCTACAATGAGCAGTTCTTC. This encodes CASSLAGGPSSYNEQFF.